This T cell receptor (beta chain) was sequenced for a study of blood T cell repertoires in COVID-19. Study-level information: Whether acute or convalescent, the COVID-19 samples came from the United States, Italy and Spain. From T cells, B-cell-depleted T cells, or PBMCs came the material, which was cDNA or gDNA.

This clone was seen a single time. Source study methods: Reference gene primers were amplified, and this amplification served to estimate nucleated cell counts. Generated by immunoSEQ multiplex PCR, the TCRdb table keeps only in-frame clones and is missing some. The V and J calls and clone size come from that table; D and trimming were worked out from the DNA. Seen here are about 310,000 clones, 87% observed once, and the top ten hold approximately 2.2%. The CDR3 length is 13 residues. Trimming took 6 bases from V and 9 from J; bases not matched to a gene: 6. The germline V gene has CDR1 MDHEN and CDR2 SYDVKM.

The material sequenced was peripheral blood. The source is a young man with active or convalescent COVID-19. The V call is TRBV28, the J call TRBJ1-5; 9 nucleotides agree with TRBD1. The CDR3 DNA follows: TGTGCCAGCAGGGGACAGGGTTTTCGGCCCCAGCATTTT. Its translation is CASRGQGFRPQHF.